These 5 T cell receptor beta chains came from one sample sequenced in a study of Ad26.COV2.S vaccination and SARS-CoV-2 variants. The treatment is: around 19 received Ad26.COV2.S at low or high dose, single or two shots; several received placebo; per-sample allocation not given. Each sample was drawn 63 days after the first injection (of vaccine or placebo). The method was immunoSEQ multiplex PCR; TCRdb's version includes in-frame clones alone and lacks a portion of them. The repertoire holds 440,000 or so clones, roughly 87% seen once, with more than 3.5% in the top ten. Source: peripheral blood, taken in a trial of Ad26.COV2.S vaccine versus placebo. These receptors were obtained from a person aged 18 to 59 who received the Ad26.COV2.S COVID-19 vaccine or a placebo.

This chain uses TRBV7-2 with TRBJ2-4; either TRBD1 or TRBD2 may fit D (6 bases each). CDR1 and CDR2 (germline): SGHTA, FQGNSA. The CDR3 extends over 13 amino acids. V gave up 5 bases and J gave up 9 bases, with 14 bases separating them. This chain's CDR3 is CASSGTLAGIQYF. DNA of the CDR3: TGTGCCAGCAGCGGGACACTAGCAGGCATTCAGTACTTC.

On this clone itself: The same CDR3 can be traced to other DNA sequences in this sample. V usage is TRBV18 and J usage is TRBJ1-6, with D tentatively TRBD1 (6 bases). CDR3 length: 14 amino acids. Germline values: CDR1 KGHSH, CDR2 LQKENI. Deletions cut 3 bases from V and 8 bases from J, with 11 bases between. This CDR3 is CASSPQGRDSPLHF. The CDR3, as DNA: TGTGCCAGCTCACCTCAGGGGAGGGATTCACCCCTCCACTTT.

The rearrangement links TRBV5-8 to TRBJ1-5; 9 bases map to TRBD1. The CDR3 is 15 residues long. V shed 5 bases and J 5 bases; nucleotides not matched to a gene: 8. Germline V lookup: CDR1 SGHTS, CDR2 YDEGEE. CDR3 in DNA: TGTGCCAGCAGAGTAATGGGACAGGGACATCAGCCCCAGCATTTT. It yields the protein CASRVMGQGHQPQHF. The full variable domain, in which reference TRBV5-8 and TRBJ1-5 provide the parts outside the CDR3, is EAGVTQSPTHLIKTRGQQATLRCSPISGHTSVYWYQQALGLGLQFLLWYDEGEERNRGNFPPRFSGRQFPNYSSELNVNALELEDSALYLCASRVMGQGHQPQHFGDGTRLSIL.

The V and J genes are TRBV15 and TRBJ2-3; TRBD2 aligns across 7 bases. J lost 0 bases, V lost 8 bases, and 5 bases had no gene match. The CDR3 totals 14 residues. Germline lookup yields CDR1 LNHNV and CDR2 YYDKDF (reference sequence). Here the CDR3 DNA reads TGTGCCACCTTAGCGGGCTCTAGCACAGATACGCAGTATTTT. This encodes CATLAGSSTDTQYF. The full variable domain, in which reference TRBV15 and TRBJ2-3 provide the parts outside the CDR3, is DAMVIQNPRYQVTQFGKPVTLSCSQTLNHNVMYWYQQKSSQAPKLLFHYYDKDFNNEADTPDNFQSRRPNTSFCFLDIRSPGLGDTAMYLCATLAGSSTDTQYFGPGTRLTVL.

The count of this clone is one. This chain joins TRBV28 and TRBJ2-1, with D unclear. CDR1 and CDR2 (germline): MDHEN, SYDVKM. Deletions cut 7 bases from V and 3 bases from J, with 16 bases between. CDR3 length: 15 residues. The CDR3 coding sequence is TGTGCCAGCACCCCCGGGCCCGGAGACTACAATGAGCAGTTCTTC. Translating it yields CASTPGPGDYNEQFF.